This T cell receptor beta chain was identified during a study of T cell responses to AZD1222 COVID-19 vaccine. Whole-study results and caveats: At baseline, just 6 or 7 AZD1222 recipients tested seropositive.

Concerning this clone: Antigen specificity is unknown.

The CDR3 is made up of 13 amino acids. Germline V gives CDR1 LNHDA, CDR2 SQIVND (reference sequence). The ends were cut back, 3 bases at V and 3 bases at J, with 6 bases in the middle. TCRdb's table, derived via immunoSEQ multiplex PCR, lists solely in-frame clones and lacks some. Of about 73,000 clones in the sample, about nine tenths are singletons; the top ten hold less than 20%. This TCR was sampled from an adult in good health. The sample was peripheral blood, taken on day 0 of AZD1222 vaccination. This sequence joins TRBV19 and TRBJ1-5; D is unclear. The CDR3 DNA reads as TGTGCCAGTAGTATCGCTATCAATCAGCCCCAGCATTTT. Translated, it gives CASSIAINQPQHF.